This TCR beta chain was found in a study of blood T cell repertoires in COVID-19. Overall study context: Samples of COVID-19 (acute and convalescent) were obtained from the United States, Italy and Spain. PBMCs, B-cell-depleted T cells, or T cells provided the cDNA or gDNA that made up the material.

Authors' analysis steps: Amplified reference gene primers provided the basis for estimating nucleated cell counts. Method: immunoSEQ multiplex PCR; TCRdb's copy keeps in-frame clones and lacks some. For V, J and clone size, that table is used; D and trimming come from the DNA. The sample includes about 130,000 clones, approximately 90% of them seen just once. J lost 0 bases, V lost 1 base, and 6 bases had no gene match. Germline V CDR1 and CDR2: MDHEN, SYDVKM. The CDR3 runs 17 residues. The specimen sequenced was peripheral blood. This chain uses TRBV28 with TRBJ2-7, with TRBD2 matching 10 bases. This receptor was identified in a man aged 55 to 70 with active or convalescent COVID-19. CDR3 nucleotide sequence: TGTGCCAGCAGTTTATACGCTAGCGGGAGTTTCTCCTACGAGCAGTACTTC. Translated: CASSLYASGSFSYEQYF.